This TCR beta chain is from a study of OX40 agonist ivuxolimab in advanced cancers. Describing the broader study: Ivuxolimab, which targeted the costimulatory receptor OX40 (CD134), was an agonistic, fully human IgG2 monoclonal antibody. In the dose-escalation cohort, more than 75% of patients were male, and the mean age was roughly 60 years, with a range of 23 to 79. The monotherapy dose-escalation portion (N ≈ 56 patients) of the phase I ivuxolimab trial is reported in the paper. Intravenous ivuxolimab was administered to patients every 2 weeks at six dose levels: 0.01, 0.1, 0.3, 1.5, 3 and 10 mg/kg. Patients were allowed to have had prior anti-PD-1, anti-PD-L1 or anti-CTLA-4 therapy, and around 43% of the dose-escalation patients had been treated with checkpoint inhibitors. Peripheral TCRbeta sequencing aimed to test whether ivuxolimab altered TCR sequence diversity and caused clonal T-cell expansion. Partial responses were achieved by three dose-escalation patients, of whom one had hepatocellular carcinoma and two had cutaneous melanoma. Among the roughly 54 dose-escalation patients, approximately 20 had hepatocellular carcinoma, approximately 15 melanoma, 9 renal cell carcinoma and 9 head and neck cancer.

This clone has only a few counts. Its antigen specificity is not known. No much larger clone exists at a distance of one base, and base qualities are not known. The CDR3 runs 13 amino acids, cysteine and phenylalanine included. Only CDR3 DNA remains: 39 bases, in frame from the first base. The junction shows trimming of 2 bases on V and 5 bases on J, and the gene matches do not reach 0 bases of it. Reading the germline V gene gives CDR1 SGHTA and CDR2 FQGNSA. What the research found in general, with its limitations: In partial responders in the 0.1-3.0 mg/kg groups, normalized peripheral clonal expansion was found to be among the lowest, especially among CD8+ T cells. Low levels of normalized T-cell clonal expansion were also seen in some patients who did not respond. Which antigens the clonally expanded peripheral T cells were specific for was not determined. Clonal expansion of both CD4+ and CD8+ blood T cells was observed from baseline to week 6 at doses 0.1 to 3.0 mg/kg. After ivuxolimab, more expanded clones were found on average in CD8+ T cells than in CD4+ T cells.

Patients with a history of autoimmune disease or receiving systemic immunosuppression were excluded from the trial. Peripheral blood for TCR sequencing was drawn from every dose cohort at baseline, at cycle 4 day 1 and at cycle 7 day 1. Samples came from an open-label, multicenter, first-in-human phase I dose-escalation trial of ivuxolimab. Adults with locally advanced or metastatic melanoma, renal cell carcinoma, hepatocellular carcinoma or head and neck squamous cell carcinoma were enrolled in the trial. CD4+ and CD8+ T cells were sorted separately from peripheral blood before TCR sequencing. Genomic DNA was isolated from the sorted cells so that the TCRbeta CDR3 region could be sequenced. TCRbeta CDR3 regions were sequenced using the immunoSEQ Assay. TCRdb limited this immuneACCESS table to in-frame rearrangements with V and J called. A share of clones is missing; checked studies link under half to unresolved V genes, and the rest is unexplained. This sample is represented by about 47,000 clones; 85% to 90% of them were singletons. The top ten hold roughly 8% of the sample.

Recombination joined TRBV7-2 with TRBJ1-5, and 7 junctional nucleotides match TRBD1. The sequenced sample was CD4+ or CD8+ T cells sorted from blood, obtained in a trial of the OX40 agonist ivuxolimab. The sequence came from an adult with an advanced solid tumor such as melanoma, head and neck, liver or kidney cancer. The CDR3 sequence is CASSLQGDQPQHF. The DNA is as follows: TGTGCCAGCAGCTTACAGGGGGATCAGCCCCAGCATTTT.